The clone carrying this T cell receptor (beta chain) has only a few counts. Its antigen is as yet unknown. This sample was taken from a study of blood T cells in healthy people across ages. A sample-barcoded 5' primer and a J-beta primer mix were used in a second PCR of about 7 to 12 cycles. TCRdb fed the 5' RACE reads into MiXCR, producing one record per CDR3 protein. Among approximately 900,000 distinct CDR3 sequences listed, approximately 32% were seen once. Overall study findings and caveats: The diversity estimates, figures obtained from one million T cells, were considered underestimates.

With V trimmed by 5 bases and J by 0 bases, 5 bases remained unmatched. This CDR3 comprises 14 residues. Germline CDR1 reads DFQATT; CDR2 reads SNEGSKA (reference sequence). All donors came from Russia, were Caucasian and healthy, and spanned ages roughly 6 to 95. This same sample was also part of a study on T cells of mothers and their children.

The TCR sequence derives from a woman between 35 and 50 years old in good health. Sequencing was done on a sample of blood. The V gene is TRBV20-1, the J gene TRBJ2-3; 7 nucleotides line up with TRBD2. DNA for the CDR3: TGCAGTGCTGGGGACTATCTTAGCACAGATACGCAGTATTTT. Translated: CSAGDYLSTDTQYF.